What follows describes a single T cell receptor (beta chain). Its antigen is currently unknown. The data belong to a study of OX40 agonist ivuxolimab in advanced cancers. Profiling relied on immunoSEQ multiplex PCR, and the TCRdb table lists in-frame clones only, not all of them. The table includes around 48,000 clones, approximately 86% detected once. General observations from the study: The CD4+ and CD8+ T cells in the blood had expanded clonally by week 6 at 0.1 to 3.0 mg/kg. More expanded clones were seen, on average, in CD8+ T cells than in CD4+.

The starting material was CD4+ or CD8+ T cells sorted from blood, obtained in a trial of the OX40 agonist ivuxolimab. The receptor was derived from an adult with an advanced solid tumor such as melanoma, head and neck, liver or kidney cancer.

In DNA, the CDR3 is TGTGCCAGTAGTATAGAGCGGGGCTTTTCACCCCTCCACTTT. Amino acids: CASSIERGFSPLHF. This chain uses TRBV19 with TRBJ1-6, with a tentative D call TRBD1 (5 bases). CDR3 length equals 14 residues. CDR1 LNHDA and CDR2 SQIVND come from the germline V gene (reference sequence). Trimming cost V 0 bases and J 9 bases, with 9 bases left between them.